This is a list of T cell receptor beta chains from one sample in a study of T cell repertoires in cytomegalovirus infection. TCRdb itself ran the reads through MiXCR, one entry per CDR3 protein. The sample contains approximately 250,000 distinct CDR3 sequences, over 9% of which appear only once. Sequenced material: PBMCs. The receptor source for this set is a human donor in good health (CMV status not recorded). Some clones in this sample may be carry-over from other donors' samples. CDR3s include the opening cysteine and the closing phenylalanine or tryptophan. The D gene is left open where the match is weak. Rows may omit the clone size; those that give it use once, few, many or a size class.

CDR3 DNA: TGCAGTGCTTATGGGGGCCCCGGGGAGCTGTTTTTT; CDR3 protein: CSAYGGPGELFF; J gene: TRBJ2-2; V gene: TRBV20-1; clone size: many; D gene: .
CDR3 DNA: TGTGCCAGCAGCGCGGACAGGGGTGACGAGCAGTACTTC; CDR3 protein: CASSADRGDEQYF; J gene: TRBJ2-7; V gene: TRBV7-2; clone size: many; D gene: TRBD1
CDR3 DNA: TGTGCCAGCAGCTTAAACAGGGGATCCTACAATGAGCAGTTCTTC; CDR3 protein: CASSLNRGSYNEQFF; J gene: TRBJ2-1; V gene: TRBV7-2; clone size: many; D gene: TRBD1
CDR3 DNA: TGCGCCAGTACGGTGACCCCTAGCCACAGCACAGATACGCAGTATTTT; CDR3 protein: CASTVTPSHSTDTQYF; J gene: TRBJ2-3; V gene: TRBV5-1; clone size: few; D gene: .
CDR3 DNA: TGCGCCAGCAGTCAATCGGGGTCAGGGGGCCGATCCATGAACACTGAAGCTTTCTTT; CDR3 protein: CASSQSGSGGRSMNTEAFF; J gene: TRBJ1-1; V gene: TRBV23-1; clone size: many; D gene: TRBD1
CDR3 DNA: TGTGCCAGCAGTAAGGACAGGAGCTCCTACGAGCAGTACTTC; CDR3 protein: CASSKDRSSYEQYF; J gene: TRBJ2-7; V gene: TRBV6-5; clone size: many; D gene: TRBD1
CDR3 DNA: TGCAGTGCTAGTGCGGCTAGCGGGAGCTCCTACAATGAGCAGTTCTTT; CDR3 protein: CSASAASGSSYNEQFF; J gene: TRBJ2-1; V gene: TRBV20-1; clone size: .; D gene: TRBD2
CDR3 DNA: TGCAGTGCTTCACCGGGACAGGGGACCGCAGATACGCAGTATTTT; CDR3 protein: CSASPGQGTADTQYF; J gene: TRBJ2-3; V gene: TRBV20-1; clone size: .; D gene: TRBD1
CDR3 DNA: TGTGCCAGCAGCCAAGATCTAGAGGGGCCAGGGCAGTACTTC; CDR3 protein: CASSQDLEGPGQYF; J gene: TRBJ2-7; V gene: TRBV14; clone size: few; D gene: .
CDR3 DNA: TGCAGTGCTCCTGTTTTAGCGGTGGCCCCAAATACGCAGTATTTT; CDR3 protein: CSAPVLAVAPNTQYF; J gene: TRBJ2-3; V gene: TRBV20-1; clone size: .; D gene: .
CDR3 DNA: TGTGCCAGCAGCTTGATAAGTGTGGCAGATACGCAGTATTTT; CDR3 protein: CASSLISVADTQYF; J gene: TRBJ2-3; V gene: TRBV5-4; clone size: few; D gene: .
CDR3 DNA: TGTGCCAGTAGTTTCCAGCGGGGAACCTACGAGCAGTACTTC; CDR3 protein: CASSFQRGTYEQYF; J gene: TRBJ2-7; V gene: TRBV19; clone size: few; D gene: TRBD2
CDR3 DNA: TGCGCCAGCAGCCAAGAGGGGGGACGAGAGGGAGGAAAACTGTTTTTT; CDR3 protein: CASSQEGGREGGKLFF; J gene: TRBJ1-4; V gene: TRBV4-3; clone size: .; D gene: .
CDR3 DNA: TGTGCCAGCAGCCTTGCCTCAGGGGGCCCTGAAGCTTTCTTT; CDR3 protein: CASSLASGGPEAFF; J gene: TRBJ1-1; V gene: TRBV7-9; clone size: many; D gene: TRBD1
CDR3 DNA: TGTGCCAGCAGCCCTCCAGACAATGAGCAGTTCTTC; CDR3 protein: CASSPPDNEQFF; J gene: TRBJ2-1; V gene: TRBV7-6; clone size: many; D gene: .
CDR3 DNA: TGTGCCAGTAGTGCCAAGGACAGGGTGGCTCAGCCCCAGCATTTT; CDR3 protein: CASSAKDRVAQPQHF; J gene: TRBJ1-5; V gene: TRBV19; clone size: many; D gene: TRBD1
CDR3 DNA: TGTGCCAGCAGTTCGACAGGGGGTCGGGGCGAGCAGTACTTC; CDR3 protein: CASSSTGGRGEQYF; J gene: TRBJ2-7; V gene: TRBV6-2/TRBV6-3; clone size: many; D gene: TRBD1
CDR3 DNA: TGTGCCAGCAGCCCTAAACGGCAGCCACTGACCGAAGCTTTCTTT; CDR3 protein: CASSPKRQPLTEAFF; J gene: TRBJ1-1; V gene: TRBV7-2; clone size: many; D gene: .
CDR3 DNA: TGTGCCAGCAGCGTAGAAACATCTTTTAACACTGAAGCTTTCTTT; CDR3 protein: CASSVETSFNTEAFF; J gene: TRBJ1-1; V gene: TRBV9; clone size: few; D gene: .
CDR3 DNA: TGTGCCAGCATTTCGGGGGCGGAGGTTGGGAAGGGCGGTTCGTTCTTC; CDR3 protein: CASISGAEVGKGGSFF; J gene: TRBJ2-1; V gene: TRBV28; clone size: many; D gene: .
CDR3 DNA: TGTGCCAGTAGTCTTAGGTCCGGGGGCGAAGTGACAGATACGCAGTATTTT; CDR3 protein: CASSLRSGGEVTDTQYF; J gene: TRBJ2-3; V gene: TRBV19; clone size: many; D gene: .
CDR3 DNA: TGTGCCAGCAGCCTACCTGCTAGCGGGGGGGCCTCCAGAGAAGAGACCCAGTACTTC; CDR3 protein: CASSLPASGGASREETQYF; J gene: TRBJ2-5; V gene: TRBV7-6; clone size: many; D gene: TRBD2
CDR3 DNA: TGTGCCAGCAGTTTGTCGACAGGGACGGGGGTAACTGAAGCTTTCTTT; CDR3 protein: CASSLSTGTGVTEAFF; J gene: TRBJ1-1; V gene: TRBV6-5; clone size: many; D gene: TRBD1
CDR3 DNA: TGTGCCAGCAGCGTTGGGGAACGGACGGTGAACACTGAAGCTTTCTTT; CDR3 protein: CASSVGERTVNTEAFF; J gene: TRBJ1-1; V gene: TRBV6-2/TRBV6-3; clone size: few; D gene: .
CDR3 DNA: TGCGCCAGCAGCTCAATCTGGGGACAGCAAGAGACCCAGTACTTC; CDR3 protein: CASSSIWGQQETQYF; J gene: TRBJ2-5; V gene: TRBV5-1; clone size: .; D gene: TRBD1
CDR3 DNA: TGTGCCAGCAGCTTAGGGGGAGGATACTCCGAGCAGTACTTC; CDR3 protein: CASSLGGGYSEQYF; J gene: TRBJ2-7; V gene: TRBV7-2; clone size: many; D gene: .
CDR3 DNA: TGTGCCAGTGCCCGGGACAGGCCTTCCTACGAGCAGTACTTC; CDR3 protein: CASARDRPSYEQYF; J gene: TRBJ2-7; V gene: TRBV19; clone size: few; D gene: TRBD1
CDR3 DNA: TGCAGTGCTAAAGCGGGGTTCTCTATGCGGGAGACCCAGTACTTC; CDR3 protein: CSAKAGFSMRETQYF; J gene: TRBJ2-5; V gene: TRBV20-1; clone size: few; D gene: TRBD2
CDR3 DNA: TGTGCCAGCAGTTCCCCCACGGCCAGGGCGAGGGCCGGGGAGCTGTTTTTT; CDR3 protein: CASSSPTARARAGELFF; J gene: TRBJ2-2; V gene: TRBV27; clone size: many; D gene: .
CDR3 DNA: TGTGCCAGCAGTTCCCCCGGAGGACAGGGCACCGGGGAGCTGTTTTTT; CDR3 protein: CASSSPGGQGTGELFF; J gene: TRBJ2-2; V gene: TRBV6-2/TRBV6-3; clone size: .; D gene: TRBD1
CDR3 DNA: TGTGCCAGCATTTCCCAGGGGGCTGTGAACACCGGGGAGCTGTTTTTT; CDR3 protein: CASISQGAVNTGELFF; J gene: TRBJ2-2; V gene: TRBV28; clone size: few; D gene: TRBD1